Shown below are 25 T cell receptor beta chains from a single sample sequenced in a study of blood T cell repertoires in COVID-19. Sequenced by immunoSEQ multiplex PCR; TCRdb stores in-frame clones only, minus some. The sample has some 220,000 clones; 83% are singletons. The sequenced sample consisted of peripheral blood. These TCRs come from a human donor in a cohort sampled during active COVID-19.

The J gene is TRBJ1-1, the V gene TRBV11-2, with D possibly matching TRBD1 (6 bases). With 0 bases removed from V and 13 bases from J, the gap between germline ends came to 15 bases. The CDR3 totals 13 residues. Germline V lookup: CDR1 SGHAT, CDR2 FQNNGV. The CDR3 region has the DNA TGTGCCAGCAGCTTAGACCGTAGGGGAGGGGGTTTCTTT. Encoded protein: CASSLDRRGGGFF.

This sequence joins TRBV27 and TRBJ1-4; 8 bases line up with TRBD1. CDR1 is MNHEY, CDR2 SMNVEV, per germline (reference sequence). The CDR3 runs 16 residues. The V and J ends lost 4 bases and 7 bases, in that order; junction bases with no gene match: 11. The CDR3 reads CASSSKLAGGFEKLFF. The CDR3 nucleotides are TGTGCCAGCAGTTCCAAGTTGGCAGGGGGCTTTGAAAAACTGTTTTTT.

This sequence joins TRBV28 and TRBJ1-5; 10 bases are shared with TRBD1. This CDR3 region has 16 residues. V was clipped by 2 bases and J by 5 bases; unmatched bases: 6. CDR1 and CDR2 (germline): MDHEN, SYDVKM. CDR3 region: CASSLPRTGGYQPQHF. CDR3 DNA: TGTGCCAGCAGTTTACCTCGGACAGGGGGGTATCAGCCCCAGCATTTT. Drawing the rest from reference TRBV28 and TRBJ1-5, the complete variable domain is DVKVTQSSRYLVKRTGEKVFLECVQDMDHENMFWYRQDPGLGLRLIYFSYDVKMKEKGDIPEGYSVSREKKERFSLILESASTNQTSMYLCASSLPRTGGYQPQHFGDGTRLSIL.

The chain joins TRBV28 to TRBJ2-3; D may be TRBD1 (6 bases). V was shortened by 2 bases and J by 1 base, with 19 bases between the two germline ends. Germline CDR1 MDHEN, CDR2 SYDVKM. This CDR3 is 18 amino acids long. The CDR3 DNA follows: TGTGCCAGCAGTTTAAGGAACGTAGACTGGGGGCGCACAGATACGCAGTATTTT. Amino acid sequence: CASSLRNVDWGRTDTQYF.

The chain links TRBV6-5 to TRBJ1-2, with D perhaps TRBD1 (5 bases). Germline V gene sequence: CDR1 MNHEY, CDR2 SVGAGI. The CDR3 has 14 amino acids. Trimming took 8 bases from V and 4 from J, leaving 17 bases between them. The CDR3 loop is CASAKGEGVYGYTF. Written as DNA, the CDR3 is TGTGCCAGCGCGAAAGGAGAAGGGGTCTATGGCTACACCTTC.

This clone is deemed medium-sized. The chain carries TRBV6-1 and TRBJ2-1; D is possibly TRBD1 (6 bases). The CDR3 has 15 amino acids. The germline V gene encodes CDR1 MNHNS and CDR2 SASEGT. V lost 2 bases to trimming and J lost 5 bases, with 13 bases between them. The DNA for the CDR3 is TGTGCCAGCAGTGAAAATATGGACAGCCACAATGAGCAGTTCTTC. Protein product: CASSENMDSHNEQFF.

This chain joins TRBV5-4 and TRBJ1-5; the D gene is possibly TRBD1 (5 bases). V shed 2 bases and J shed 5 bases, with 11 bases lying between them. Germline values: CDR1 SGHNT, CDR2 YYREEE (reference sequence). CDR3 length equals 14 residues. The CDR3 sequence: CASSLGGEDQPQHF. The DNA for the CDR3 is TGTGCCAGCAGCTTAGGAGGGGAGGATCAGCCCCAGCATTTT. Looking up the rest from reference TRBV5-4 and TRBJ1-5 gives the full variable domain: ETGVTQSPTHLIKTRGQQVTLRCSSQSGHNTVSWYQQALGQGPQFIFQYYREEENGRGNFPPRFSGLQFPNYSSELNVNALELDDSALYLCASSLGGEDQPQHFGDGTRLSIL.

The chain is built from TRBV5-1 and TRBJ2-7; D is unresolved. The CDR3 extends over 13 amino acids. Per germline, CDR1 SGHRS and CDR2 YFSETQ. Trimming pared 0 bases from V and 2 bases from J, leaving 6 bases between. The CDR3 DNA reads as TGCGCCAGCAGCTTGGAGGCGGCCTACGAGCAGTACTTC. Its translation is CASSLEAAYEQYF.

This clone has just a few counts. The chain uses TRBV6-5 and TRBJ2-7; 10 positions match TRBD1. V shed 5 bases, J shed 4 bases, and the junction held 8 bases outside the gene matches. Germline CDR1 and CDR2: MNHEY and SVGAGI. This CDR3 is built from 15 residues. CDR3 nucleotides: TGTGCCAGCAGTCCTCAGCCGGGACAGGGGTACGAGCAGTACTTC. Amino acid sequence: CASSPQPGQGYEQYF.

The chain combines TRBV5-1 with TRBJ1-3; D is unclear. The CDR3 spans 13 residues. The V gene lost 2 bases and the J gene lost 4 bases, with 7 bases spanning the gap. The germline CDR1 and CDR2 sequences are SGHRS and YFSETQ. The CDR3 DNA follows: TGCGCCAGCAGCTTTGAACAGGGAAACACCATATATTTT. This codes for CASSFEQGNTIYF.

The V and J genes are TRBV7-6 and TRBJ1-6, with D hard to call. Germline lookup yields CDR1 SGHVS and CDR2 FNYEAQ. Trimming removed 2 bases at V and 7 bases at J, with 12 bases between. The CDR3 loop spans 15 amino acids. The CDR3 is CASSLTTGSNSPLHF. CDR3 nucleotides: TGTGCCAGCAGCTTAACGACGGGGTCAAATTCACCCCTCCACTTT.

This chain uses TRBV28 with TRBJ1-3; D is unclear. The CDR3 has 14 residues. Germline-derived CDR1 and CDR2 are MDHEN and SYDVKM. Deletions cut 3 bases from V and 2 bases from J, with 8 bases between. The CDR3, as DNA: TGTGCCAGCAGTTTTATTCCTCCTGGAAACACCATATATTTT. Its protein product is CASSFIPPGNTIYF.

The table lists this clone with a count of one. V is TRBV4-1 and J is TRBJ2-5; TRBD2 matches at 9 bases. Germline CDR1 MGHRA, CDR2 YSYEKL. The length of the CDR3 is 15 residues. V lost 6 bases to trimming and J lost 2 bases; unmatched junction nucleotides: 7. CDR3: CASSHKAGGQETQYF. As DNA, the CDR3 is TGCGCCAGCAGTCACAAGGCGGGGGGGCAAGAGACCCAGTACTTC.

V and J are TRBV2 and TRBJ2-1, with 7 bases matching TRBD2. The V segment lost 9 bases and the J segment 0 bases; nucleotides outside the gene matches: 5. Germline CDR1 is SNHLY and CDR2 is FYNNEI. This CDR3 is built from 14 residues. CDR3 bases: TGTGCCAGTCTATGGGGGGGCTCCTACAATGAGCAGTTCTTC. Amino acid sequence: CASLWGGSYNEQFF.

This chain connects TRBV7-9 to TRBJ2-5; 8 bases are a match to TRBD1. Germline V gives CDR1 SEHNR, CDR2 FQNEAQ (reference sequence). The CDR3 sequence is 15 residues long. Unmatched junction bases numbered 10, after V lost 5 bases and J lost 5 bases. CDR3 region: CASSPGQGKAETQYF. The CDR3 DNA sequence: TGTGCCAGCAGCCCAGGACAGGGCAAAGCGGAGACCCAGTACTTC.

Here the CDR3 reads CASSFHKPGTGELFF. The CDR3 bases are TGTGCCAGCAGCTTTCACAAGCCGGGCACCGGGGAGCTGTTTTTT. The rearrangement links TRBV7-3 to TRBJ2-2; D uncertain. V lost 3 bases, J lost 4 bases, and 12 bases lay in between. There are 15 residues in the CDR3. Germline V gene sequence: CDR1 SGHTA, CDR2 FQGTGA.

The chain links TRBV27 to TRBJ2-2, with TRBD2 identical over 7 bases. The CDR3 loop spans 13 amino acids. Trimming removed 8 bases from V and 6 bases from J; junction bases left unmatched: 6. Germline loops: CDR1 MNHEY, CDR2 SMNVEV (reference sequence). The CDR3 loop reads CASGRVSAGELFF. The CDR3 region has the DNA TGTGCCAGCGGGAGGGTGAGCGCCGGGGAGCTGTTTTTT.

The chain has TRBV21-1 and TRBJ2-3; TRBD2 is taken as the D call from the table, unchecked against the DNA. TRBV21-1 is termed a pseudogene. The CDR3 spans 18 residues. The CDR3 reads CASSWGLAGRGITDTQYF. The CDR3 coding sequence is TGTGCCAGTTCATGGGGACTAGCGGGAAGGGGGATCACAGATACGCAGTATTTT.

The chain employs TRBV5-1 and TRBJ1-5, with 10 nucleotides matching TRBD1. Germline V gene lookup returns CDR1 SGHRS and CDR2 YFSETQ. CDR3 size: 14 residues. The V and J ends lost 4 bases and 7 bases, in that order; junction bases with no gene match: 5. CDR3 bases: TGCGCCAGCAGCCTAGGACAGGGGGACCAGCCCCAGCATTTT. Translation gives CASSLGQGDQPQHF.

This clone was observed a handful of times. The CDR3 nucleotides read TGTGCCAGCAGGCTCGACAGGGAACAGTACTTC. Translated, it gives CASRLDREQYF. The V and J genes are TRBV6-6 and TRBJ2-7, with 7 positions matching TRBD1. The germline gives CDR1 MNHNY, CDR2 SVGAGI (reference sequence). The CDR3 sequence is 11 residues long. The trim removed 6 bases at V and 10 bases at J, leaving 6 bases unmatched.

The chain uses TRBV19 and TRBJ2-1; D remains unclear. Germline V gives CDR1 LNHDA, CDR2 SQIVND (reference sequence). The CDR3 covers 14 residues. The ends were cut back, 7 bases at V and 5 bases at J, with 15 bases in the middle. The CDR3 region has the DNA TGTGCCAGTACCGATCATATATTAGACAATGAGCAGTTCTTC. It yields the protein CASTDHILDNEQFF.

This chain joins TRBV7-6 and TRBJ2-3, with 14 bases aligning to TRBD2. Germline loops: CDR1 SGHVS, CDR2 FNYEAQ. This CDR3 is built from 16 residues. Losses at the gene ends were 4 bases for V and 6 bases for J; bases not matched to a gene: 6. CDR3 sequence: CASSSPTSGGADTQYF. CDR3 sequence (DNA): TGTGCCAGCAGCTCCCCGACTAGCGGGGGGGCGGATACGCAGTATTTT. Filled out from reference TRBV7-6 and TRBJ2-3, the complete variable domain reads GAGVSQSPRYKVTKRGQDVALRCDPISGHVSLYWYRQALGQGPEFLTYFNYEAQQDKSGLPNDRFSAERPEGSISTLTIQRTEQRDSAMYRCASSSPTSGGADTQYFGPGTRLTVL.

This chain uses TRBV5-4 with TRBJ2-1; the D gene is possibly TRBD1 (6 bases). The CDR3 extends over 14 amino acids. V lost 4 bases and J 6 bases, leaving 14 bases between the germline ends. The V gene's germline CDR1 is SGHNT and CDR2 YYREEE (reference sequence). CDR3 nucleotide sequence: TGTGCCAGCAGCGCGCAAGGGGACACCAATGAGCAGTTCTTC. Translation gives CASSAQGDTNEQFF. Together with reference TRBV5-4 and TRBJ2-1, the CDR3 gives the full variable domain: ETGVTQSPTHLIKTRGQQVTLRCSSQSGHNTVSWYQQALGQGPQFIFQYYREEENGRGNFPPRFSGLQFPNYSSELNVNALELDDSALYLCASSAQGDTNEQFFGPGTRLTVL.

On this clone: A read error may account for a junction end that differs from germline. The V call is TRBV7-7, the J call TRBJ1-4; 9 bases match TRBD1. The CDR3 is 15 residues long. Germline CDR1 and CDR2: SSHAT and FNYEAQ (reference sequence). The CDR3 DNA sequence: TGTGCTAGCAGCCCATCTGGCCGGGGACAGGGCAAACTGTTTTTT. Translation gives CASSPSGRGQGKLFF.

The CDR3 bases are TGTGCCAGCAGTTTCTACGATGGCTACACCTTC. This codes for CASSFYDGYTF. V usage is TRBV12-3 or TRBV12-4 and J usage is TRBJ1-2; D unclear. V was pared by 3 bases and J by 6 bases, with 5 bases between. The CDR3 loop spans 11 amino acids.